Following are 15 T cell receptor beta chains from one sample sequenced in a study of T cell repertoires in cytomegalovirus infection. TCRdb re-analysed the reads in MiXCR, keeping a single row per CDR3 protein. The sample includes about 330,000 distinct CDR3 sequences, 8% to 10% of them seen just once. Sequencing was performed on PBMCs. These receptors were taken from a human donor in good health (CMV status not recorded). Some clones in this sample may be carry-over from other donors' samples.

The rearrangement links TRBV28 to TRBJ2-1; 7 nucleotides agree with TRBD2. CDR1 and CDR2 (germline): MDHEN, SYDVKM. V shed 3 bases, J shed 6 bases, and the junction held 14 bases outside the gene matches. CDR3 length: 17 residues. DNA of the CDR3: TGTGCCAGCAGTTTGAGGGGCGGGAGCTTAGGTGTCAATGAGCAGTTCTTC. It translates to CASSLRGGSLGVNEQFF.

This clonotype was observed at least ten times. The chain uses TRBV4-1 and TRBJ1-4; no firm D call. Deletions cut 1 base from V and 5 bases from J, with 11 bases between. The CDR3 runs 15 residues. Germline CDR1 is MGHRA and CDR2 is YSYEKL. CDR3 in DNA: TGCGCCAGCAGCCAAGTAACCAGACCAAATGAAAAACTGTTTTTT. It is translated as CASSQVTRPNEKLFF.

This clonotype has just a few counts. The chain joins TRBV7-6 to TRBJ2-5; no clear D gene. Per the germline V gene, CDR1 is SGHVS and CDR2 is FNYEAQ. V dropped 5 bases and J dropped 7 bases, with 17 bases sitting between them. The CDR3 is made up of 14 amino acids. The CDR3: CASSPTPPPGTQYF. For the CDR3, the DNA is TGTGCCAGCAGCCCCACCCCACCGCCGGGGACCCAGTACTTC.

This clonotype was counted many times. DNA for the CDR3: TGTGCCAGCAGTCAAAGGGGGACAGGGAATCAGCCCCAGCATTTT. Amino acids: CASSQRGTGNQPQHF. This chain connects TRBV12-3 or TRBV12-4 to TRBJ1-5; 9 positions agree with TRBD1. This CDR3 spans 15 amino acids. Trimming cost V 5 bases and J 4 bases; bases outside gene matches: 6.

The V call is TRBV6-6, the J call TRBJ2-1, with 9 bases that match TRBD2. With V trimmed by 0 bases and J by 2 bases, 2 bases remained unmatched. There are 16 residues in the CDR3. Germline values: CDR1 MNHNY, CDR2 SVGAGI (reference sequence). The CDR3 bases are TGTGCCAGCAGTTACTCCGGGACTAGCCCCTACAATGAGCAGTTCTTC. Encoded protein: CASSYSGTSPYNEQFF.

In its sample, this clonotype was seen many times. J is TRBJ2-1 and V is TRBV12-3 or TRBV12-4; D is uncertain. Trimming removed 3 bases from V and 5 bases from J, with 8 bases in between. This CDR3 is built from 13 residues. CDR3 in amino acids: CASSFGSNNEQFF. The DNA of the CDR3 is TGTGCCAGCAGTTTTGGAAGCAACAATGAGCAGTTCTTC.

This sequence joins TRBV6-2 or TRBV6-3 and TRBJ2-5; TRBD2 agrees at 9 bases. The CDR3 has 17 residues. CDR1 MNHEY and CDR2 SVGEGT come from the germline V gene. J was trimmed by 10 bases and V by 5 bases; bases with no gene match: 20. CDR3: CASSPWDGSGRLGDQYF. DNA for the CDR3: TGTGCCAGCAGTCCTTGGGATGGCAGCGGGAGGTTAGGGGACCAGTACTTC.

This clonotype turned up a few times. The chain recombines TRBV19 with TRBJ1-1; no clear D. CDR3 length equals 18 residues. The V and J ends lost 2 bases and 4 bases respectively, with 23 bases between them. Germline-derived CDR1 and CDR2 are LNHDA and SQIVND (reference sequence). The CDR3 sequence is CASSIPPGRPPGRTEAFF. Written as DNA, the CDR3 is TGTGCCAGTAGTATACCCCCTGGCAGGCCCCCCGGACGCACTGAAGCTTTCTTT.

Many counts were recorded for this clonotype. This chain connects TRBV7-2 to TRBJ2-4, with D perhaps TRBD2 (5 bases). The CDR3 contains 14 residues. Germline-derived CDR1 and CDR2 are SGHTA and FQGNSA. With 3 bases removed from V and 0 bases from J, the gap between germline ends came to 6 bases. CDR3 residues: CASSFGLAKNIQYF. The DNA of the CDR3 is TGTGCCAGCAGCTTCGGACTAGCCAAAAACATTCAGTACTTC. Combining the CDR3 with reference TRBV7-2 and TRBJ2-4 gives the whole variable domain GAGVSQSPSNKVTEKGKDVELRCDPISGHTALYWYRQSLGQGLEFLIYFQGNSAPDKSGLPSDRFSAERTGGSVSTLTIQRTQQEDSAVYLCASSFGLAKNIQYFGAGTRLSVL.

The table lists this clonotype with many counts. The chain joins TRBV7-9 to TRBJ1-5, with TRBD1 identical over 8 bases. Per the germline V gene, CDR1 is SEHNR and CDR2 is FQNEAQ (reference sequence). The junction had 4 bases not matched to a gene; V was cut back by 1 base and J by 2 bases. The CDR3 totals 16 residues. CDR3 sequence (DNA): TGTGCCAGCAGCTTAGGGACAGGGTTGCGCAATCAGCCCCAGCATTTT. This codes for CASSLGTGLRNQPQHF.

Ten or more counts support this clonotype. The V and J genes are TRBV7-2 and TRBJ2-3; 8 bases match TRBD1. This CDR3 has 16 amino acids. CDR1 SGHTA and CDR2 FQGNSA come from the germline V gene. Trimming removed 4 bases from V and 3 bases from J; junction bases left unmatched: 9. Here the CDR3 DNA reads TGTGCCAGCAGCTATACAGGGGGGAGCGGAACAGATACGCAGTATTTT. Protein sequence: CASSYTGGSGTDTQYF. Drawing the rest from reference TRBV7-2 and TRBJ2-3, the complete variable domain is GAGVSQSPSNKVTEKGKDVELRCDPISGHTALYWYRQSLGQGLEFLIYFQGNSAPDKSGLPSDRFSAERTGGSVSTLTIQRTQQEDSAVYLCASSYTGGSGTDTQYFGPGTRLTVL.

V usage is TRBV6-2 or TRBV6-3 and J usage is TRBJ2-7, with D perhaps TRBD1 (5 bases). Germline assignment: CDR1 MNHEY and CDR2 SVGEGT. Trimming shortened V by 0 bases and J by 1 base, and 7 bases separated the two germline ends. CDR3 length equals 14 residues. The CDR3 region has the DNA TGTGCCAGCAGTTACTCCAAGGGGTCCTACGAGCAGTACTTC. Its protein is CASSYSKGSYEQYF.

This sequence joins TRBV11-2 and TRBJ1-2; a possible D gene is TRBD1 (6 bases). Per the germline V gene, CDR1 is SGHAT and CDR2 is FQNNGV. CDR3 length: 13 amino acids. Trimming stripped 3 bases from V and 4 bases from J, with 9 bases between. The CDR3: CASSFRTVYGYTF. In DNA form, the CDR3 reads TGTGCCAGCAGCTTTAGGACAGTCTATGGCTACACCTTC. Full variable domain (rest looked up from reference TRBV11-2 and TRBJ1-2): EAGVAQSPRYKIIEKRQSVAFWCNPISGHATLYWYQQILGQGPKLLIQFQNNGVVDDSQLPKDRFSAERLKGVDSTLKIQPAKLEDSAVYLCASSFRTVYGYTFGSGTRLTVV.

In its sample, this clonotype was seen a few times. The CDR3 loop reads CASSLSERTEAFF. CDR3 bases: TGTGCCAGCAGCTTATCAGAACGGACTGAAGCTTTCTTT. The V call is TRBV7-6, the J call TRBJ1-1; unclear D gene. Trimming shortened V by 2 bases and J by 5 bases, and 9 bases separated the two germline ends. The CDR3 extends over 13 amino acids. Germline V gives CDR1 SGHVS, CDR2 FNYEAQ.

This clonotype showed up many times. The rearrangement links TRBV7-2 to TRBJ1-5; no firm D call. The CDR3 extends over 16 amino acids. Deletions cut 1 base from V and 3 bases from J, with 13 bases between. Looked up from germline, CDR1 is SGHTA and CDR2 is FQGNSA. The DNA of the CDR3 is TGTGCCAGCAGCTTAGTGGCCCCACTCCCCAATCAGCCCCAGCATTTT. Translating it yields CASSLVAPLPNQPQHF. Full variable domain (missing parts from reference TRBV7-2 and TRBJ1-5): GAGVSQSPSNKVTEKGKDVELRCDPISGHTALYWYRQSLGQGLEFLIYFQGNSAPDKSGLPSDRFSAERTGGSVSTLTIQRTQQEDSAVYLCASSLVAPLPNQPQHFGDGTRLSIL.